This T cell receptor (beta chain) was found in a study of CD8 T cells in Susac syndrome. Study background: When blood was drawn, patients with Susac syndrome were on intravenous immunoglobulin alone, on corticosteroids, or therapy-naive. Study findings and constraints: In its TCR sequencing and HLA analysis, the study acknowledged that the number of individuals was relatively small.

This CDR3 is 14 amino acids long. Germline V gives CDR1 SGHDT, CDR2 YYEEEE. The germline V and J ends were trimmed by 9 bases and 2 bases, with 17 bases remaining between them. Random hexamers served to reverse transcribe roughly 0.45 to 1 ug RNA. One entry per CDR3 protein results from TCRdb running MiXCR on the immunoSEQ multiplex PCR reads. The repertoire has some 150,000 distinct CDR3 sequences, just under 95% of them found once; the top ten carry more than 0.11%. Comments on this clonotype: Its cognate antigen is unknown.

The sequencing input was CD4+ T cells from PBMCs. The rearrangement joins TRBV5-6 to TRBJ2-5, with D possibly TRBD2 on 5 matching bases. The TCR comes from a human donor with Susac syndrome. CDR3 sequence (DNA): TGTGCCACCACTTACCCAGGACTGCAAGAGACCCAGTACTTC. This encodes CATTYPGLQETQYF.